A selection of T cell receptor beta chains follows, all from one sample in a study of CD8 T cells in Susac syndrome. TCRdb re-called the immunoSEQ multiplex PCR reads through MiXCR, storing one row per CDR3 protein. The sample has 150,000 to 200,000 distinct CDR3 sequences, about 94% seen once. Sample: CD4+ T cells from PBMCs. The receptors originated from a human donor with multiple sclerosis. Each CDR3 is given with its conserved first and last residue. Fields, in order: V gene, J gene, CDR3 length, D gene, CDR3 protein, CDR3 DNA. D genes are given only for firm matches.

>TRBV6-1|TRBJ1-2|15|NA
CASSEMRTETYGYTF
TGTGCCAGCAGTGAAATGAGGACGGAGACCTATGGCTACACCTTC
>TRBV4-1|TRBJ1-4|16|NA
CASSQKTAATNEKLFF
TGCGCCAGCAGCCAAAAAACAGCCGCAACTAATGAAAAACTGTTTTTT
>TRBV7-2|TRBJ1-2|15|NA
CASSLDTMGDYGYTF
TGTGCCAGCAGCTTAGATACGATGGGGGACTATGGCTACACCTTC
>TRBV18|TRBJ1-1|13|NA
CASSSDVGTEAFF
TGTGCCAGCTCATCAGACGTGGGTACTGAAGCTTTCTTT
>TRBV19|TRBJ1-2|14|TRBD1
CASSRQGQNYGYTF
TGTGCCAGTAGTCGACAGGGACAGAACTATGGCTACACCTTC
>TRBV12-3/TRBV12-4|TRBJ1-2|14|NA
CASSFWGTGYGYTF
TGTGCCAGCAGTTTTTGGGGGACTGGCTATGGCTACACCTTC
>TRBV7-9|TRBJ2-1|14|TRBD2
CASSLQRGHNEQFF
TGTGCCAGCAGCTTACAGCGGGGGCACAATGAGCAGTTCTTC
>TRBV28|TRBJ1-1|13|NA
CASSSGANTEAFF
TGTGCCAGCAGTTCGGGGGCGAACACTGAAGCTTTCTTT
>TRBV12-3/TRBV12-4|TRBJ2-5|14|NA
CASSFNGPRETQYF
TGTGCCAGCAGTTTTAACGGCCCCCGGGAGACCCAGTACTTC
>TRBV6-1|TRBJ1-6|16|NA
CASSEGLRSYNSPLHF
TGTGCCAGCAGTGAAGGGTTGAGGTCCTATAATTCACCCCTCCACTTT
>TRBV10-3|TRBJ2-5|14|NA
CAISMAGEWETQYF
TGTGCCATCAGTATGGCAGGGGAGTGGGAGACCCAGTACTTC